The rows below give T cell receptor beta chains drawn from one sample of a study of molecular identifiers for immune sequencing clone quantification. TCRdb re-called the PCR reads through MiXCR, storing one row per CDR3 protein. The sample gives about 510,000 distinct CDR3 sequences, roughly 25% of which show up once; under 0.8% is in the top ten. The sample comprised naive CD8+ T cells from blood, with Jurkat cell RNA spiked in. Receptors originate from a human donor in good health. Some libraries in this study had Jurkat cell RNA spiked in. The CDR3 runs from the conserved cysteine through the conserved F or W. D genes are given only for firm matches. Part of the rows lack a size; the others show once, few, many or a class for expanded clones.

>TRBV12-3/TRBV12-4|few|TRBJ2-7|TRBD2
TGTGCCAGCAGCCCGACTAGCGGGGGGACTATCAATTACGAGCAGTACTTC
CASSPTSGGTINYEQYF
>TRBV7-6|many|TRBJ2-2|NA
TGTGCCAGCAGCTTAGGAGCAGGGACCGGGGAGCTGTTTTTT
CASSLGAGTGELFF
>TRBV12-3/TRBV12-4|many|TRBJ2-7|TRBD1
TGTGCCAGCAGTGAGGCCGGGACAGGGCCCTACGAGCAGTACTTC
CASSEAGTGPYEQYF
>TRBV6-1|NA|TRBJ1-5|NA
TGTGCCAGCAGTGAAGAGGTGAGCCTAGGCAATCAGCCCCAGCATTTT
CASSEEVSLGNQPQHF
>TRBV28|many|TRBJ2-4|NA
TGTGCCAGCATGCCAATTTCAGCCAAAAACATTCAGTACTTC
CASMPISAKNIQYF
>TRBV12-3/TRBV12-4|many|TRBJ2-5|TRBD2
TGTGCCAGCAGTTTAGAAGCGGGACGGGAATACCAAGAGACCCAGTACTTC
CASSLEAGREYQETQYF
>TRBV12-3/TRBV12-4|NA|TRBJ1-1|NA
TGTGCCAGCAGTTTGAGGGGGTTCGCTGAAGCTTTCTTT
CASSLRGFAEAFF
>TRBV6-2/TRBV6-3|NA|TRBJ2-7|TRBD1
TGTGCCAGCAACGAACGAGGGGGCTGGGGCGAGCAGTACTTC
CASNERGGWGEQYF
>TRBV2|few|TRBJ2-3|NA
TGTGCCAGCAGTCCCCAGCCGAATCCCGGGATTGGGGGCACAGATACGCAGTATTTT
CASSPQPNPGIGGTDTQYF
>TRBV7-9|many|TRBJ2-3|TRBD2
TGTGCCAGCAGCCCCGACGGGACTACTCTTAACACAGATACGCAGTATTTT
CASSPDGTTLNTDTQYF
>TRBV29-1|many|TRBJ1-2|TRBD1
TGCAGCGTTGAAACAGGGGGCGTTGACGGCTACACCTTC
CSVETGGVDGYTF
>TRBV10-3|NA|TRBJ2-2|NA
TGTGCCATCAGTGAGTCAGAAATTTCCTACACCGGGGAGCTGTTTTTT
CAISESEISYTGELFF
>TRBV7-6|many|TRBJ1-5|NA
TGTGCCAGCAGCCGGATTAGCGGGGTCGATCAGCCCCAGCATTTT
CASSRISGVDQPQHF
>TRBV27|many|TRBJ1-1|TRBD1
TGTGCCAGCGGACAGGGGGACGAAGCTTTCTTT
CASGQGDEAFF
>TRBV6-5|few|TRBJ2-1|NA
TGTGCCAGCAGTGCTAATACGGGCAATGAGCAGTTCTTC
CASSANTGNEQFF
>TRBV5-5|NA|TRBJ2-5|NA
TGTGCCAGCAGCTTGGAGAACAGGGAAGAGACCCAGTACTTC
CASSLENREETQYF
>TRBV13|NA|TRBJ2-7|TRBD2
TGTGCCAGCAGCCGTAGCGGGGGGGAGGTCTACGAGCAGTACTTC
CASSRSGGEVYEQYF
>TRBV19|NA|TRBJ1-5|TRBD1
TGTGCCAGTAATACAGGGGGTTATAGCAATCAGCCCCAGCATTTT
CASNTGGYSNQPQHF
>TRBV11-2|NA|TRBJ2-7|TRBD2
TGTGCCAGCAGCCCCCGAATCGGGGGGGAGCGGTACTTC
CASSPRIGGERYF
>TRBV11-2|NA|TRBJ2-3|NA
TGTGCCGGCAGCTTCGGCGGGTCTAGCACAGATACGCAGTATTTT
CAGSFGGSSTDTQYF
>TRBV4-3|NA|TRBJ2-2|NA
TGCGCCAGCAGCCAAGATCTACTACTGGCAGGGGGGTCGGAGACCGAGGAGCTGTTTTTT
CASSQDLLLAGGSETEELFF
>TRBV7-9|many|TRBJ1-2|NA
TGTGCCAGCAGCGCAGTGACGGCGAACTATGGCTACACCTTC
CASSAVTANYGYTF
>TRBV10-3|NA|TRBJ2-2|NA
TGTGCCATCAAGGCGGACACCGGGGAGCTGGTTTTT
CAIKADTGELVF
>TRBV11-2|NA|TRBJ2-7|NA
TGTGCCAGCAGCTCGTTGGGGTGGGGCTACGAGCAGTACTTC
CASSSLGWGYEQYF
>TRBV20-1|few|TRBJ1-1|NA
TGCAGTGCTAGGCTAGCGGGGAGCACTGAAGCTTTCTTT
CSARLAGSTEAFF
>TRBV7-6|few|TRBJ2-5|TRBD2
TGTGCCAGCAGCACAAATGCCCCACTAGCGGGGCTACAAGAGACCCAGTACTTC
CASSTNAPLAGLQETQYF
>TRBV7-9|few|TRBJ1-4|NA
TGTGCCAGCAGCTTAGAAGTTGGAATGATCGAAAAACTGTTTTTT
CASSLEVGMIEKLFF
>TRBV21-1|NA|TRBJ2-3|NA
TGTGCCAGCAGCAAAGATCTAAGCGGGGTGGGAGAGGCGGTCACAGATACGCAGTATTTT
CASSKDLSGVGEAVTDTQYF
>TRBV12-3/TRBV12-4|many|TRBJ2-3|NA
TGTGCCAGCAGCCTGTCGGGCAGGCGGGATACGCAGTATTTT
CASSLSGRRDTQYF
>TRBV5-6|NA|TRBJ1-6|TRBD1
TGTGCCAGCAGCCAGGACAGGGAGACTAATTCACCCCTCCACTTT
CASSQDRETNSPLHF
>TRBV3-1|few|TRBJ1-5|TRBD1
TGTGCCAGCAGCCAAGGGACAGGTATGAATCAGCCCCAGCATTTT
CASSQGTGMNQPQHF
>TRBV25-1|NA|TRBJ2-5|NA
TGTGCCAGCAGTGATAGAGAGACCCAGTACTTC
CASSDRETQYF
>TRBV4-1|few|TRBJ2-7|TRBD1
TGCGCCAGCAGCCCCCACGAGGGACAGGGTGGGTACGAGCAGTACTTC
CASSPHEGQGGYEQYF
>TRBV6-6|NA|TRBJ1-5|NA
TGTGCCAGCAGTTACCGAACAGGGCAGGGTGATCAGCCCCAGCATTTT
CASSYRTGQGDQPQHF
>TRBV6-5|few|TRBJ1-1|NA
TGTGCCAGCAGTCACCCGCTCCGGGGAAACACTGAAGCTTTCTTT
CASSHPLRGNTEAFF
>TRBV2|many|TRBJ1-6|NA
TGCGCGGCGGGGGACGATGATTCACCCCTCCACTTT
CAAGDDDSPLHF
>TRBV3-1|NA|TRBJ2-1|NA
TGTGCCAGCAGCCAAGATTTTGGAAACAATGAGCAGTTCTTC
CASSQDFGNNEQFF
>TRBV29-1|many|TRBJ1-2|NA
TGCAGCGTTGAAGTCGGGCCGAGTGCTAACTATGGCTACACCTTC
CSVEVGPSANYGYTF
>TRBV5-1|NA|TRBJ2-7|TRBD2
TGCGCCAGCAGCTTGGTGACGGGGGGTTCCTACGAGCAGTACTTC
CASSLVTGGSYEQYF
>TRBV28|NA|TRBJ2-1|TRBD2
TGTGCCAGTTTGGGGCGGGAGGGCAAGTACAATGAGCAGTTCTTC
CASLGREGKYNEQFF
>TRBV29-1|many|TRBJ2-3|NA
TGCAGCGTTGAAGATCCCGGGGGTTGGGCAGATACGCAGTATTTT
CSVEDPGGWADTQYF
>TRBV5-6|many|TRBJ2-7|TRBD2
TGTGCCAGCAGCTTGGCCGGTGGACTAGCCTACGAGCAGTACTTC
CASSLAGGLAYEQYF
>TRBV28|few|TRBJ1-5|TRBD1
TGTGCCAGCAGTTTAGCGACAGGGTTTCAGCCCCAGCATTTT
CASSLATGFQPQHF
>TRBV6-4|few|TRBJ1-1|NA
TGTGCCAGCAGTGACCCTGAAGCTTTCTTT
CASSDPEAFF
>TRBV11-2|NA|TRBJ1-5|NA
TGTGCCAGCAGCTCCGAAGTGGTCCCGGGCAATCAGCCCCAGCGTTTT
CASSSEVVPGNQPQRF
>TRBV19|many|TRBJ2-5|NA
TGTGCCAGTAGCGGGCAGGAAGAGACCCAGTACTTC
CASSGQEETQYF